This TCR beta chain was sequenced during a study of blood T cells in healthy people across ages. General study results and limits: Possibly confounding the expanded clonotype changes was the fact that donor CMV status was unknown.

As concerns this clonotype: The antigen is unknown. A much larger clone differs from this one at a single base, so this may be a read error.

The CDR3 loop spans 13 amino acids. CDR1 and CDR2 (germline): SGHRS, YFSETQ. A sample-barcoded 5' primer and a J-beta primer mix were used in a second PCR of about 7 to 11 cycles. Every cDNA was tagged by a template-switch adaptor with 12 random nucleotides. MiXCR was run by TCRdb on the 5' RACE reads, yielding one entry per CDR3 protein. Here the sample spans some 900,000 distinct CDR3 sequences, about 28% being singletons. The sample taken for sequencing was blood. The gene calls are TRBV5-1 and TRBJ2-5; D is tentatively TRBD1 or TRBD2 (5 bases each). This clonotype was sampled from a woman of 80 years or more in good health. This chain's CDR3 is CVSSLGRIETQYF. DNA for the CDR3: TGCGTCAGCAGCTTGGGACGGATAGAGACCCAGTACTTC.